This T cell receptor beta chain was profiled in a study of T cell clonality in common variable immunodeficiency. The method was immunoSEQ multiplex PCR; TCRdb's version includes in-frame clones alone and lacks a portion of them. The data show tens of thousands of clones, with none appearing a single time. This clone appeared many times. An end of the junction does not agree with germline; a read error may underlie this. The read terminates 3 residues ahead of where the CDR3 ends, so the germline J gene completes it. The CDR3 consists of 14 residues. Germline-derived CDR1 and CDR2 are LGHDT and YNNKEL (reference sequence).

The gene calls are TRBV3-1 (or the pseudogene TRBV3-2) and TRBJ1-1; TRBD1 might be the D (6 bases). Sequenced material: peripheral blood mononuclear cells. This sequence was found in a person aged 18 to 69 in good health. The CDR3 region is CASSRRDKNPEAFF. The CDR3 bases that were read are TGTGCCAGCAGCCGCCGGGACAAGAACCCTGAA.